This is a list of T cell receptor beta chains from one sample in a study of T cell repertoires in cytomegalovirus infection. MiXCR, run by TCRdb on the reads, gives a single entry per CDR3 protein. The repertoire holds about 330,000 distinct CDR3 sequences, with 9.5% as singletons. Sequencing was done on a sample of PBMCs. The receptor source for this set is a human donor in good health (CMV status not recorded). Some clones in this sample may be carry-over from other donors' samples. Both conserved end residues are part of each CDR3. A D gene is named only where the DNA matches it firmly. Where a row states a size, it is once, few, many or the class of an expanded clone; other rows omit it.

V gene: TRBV12-3/TRBV12-4
J gene: TRBJ2-3
clone size: many
D gene: NA
CDR3 DNA: TGTGCCAGCAGCTCCCCGGTCGCGTATGGGAACACAGATACGCAGTATTTT
CDR3 protein: CASSSPVAYGNTDTQYF

V gene: TRBV20-1
J gene: TRBJ1-3
clone size: NA
D gene: NA
CDR3 DNA: TGCAGTGCTAGGGCCCCCCAGGGCACTGGAGGAAACACCATATATTTT
CDR3 protein: CSARAPQGTGGNTIYF

V gene: TRBV20-1
J gene: TRBJ2-7
clone size: NA
D gene: TRBD2
CDR3 DNA: TGCAGTGCTAGGGGGCGGGGACTAGCGGGGTCCTACGAGCAGTACTTC
CDR3 protein: CSARGRGLAGSYEQYF

V gene: TRBV7-3
J gene: TRBJ2-2
clone size: many
D gene: NA
CDR3 DNA: TGTGCCAGCAGCCCCACTAGTAGCCCTAACGGGGAGCTGTTTTTT
CDR3 protein: CASSPTSSPNGELFF

V gene: TRBV28
J gene: TRBJ1-2
clone size: many
D gene: NA
CDR3 DNA: TGTGCCAGCAGTGCCCTCGGCTATGGCTACACCTTC
CDR3 protein: CASSALGYGYTF

V gene: TRBV7-4
J gene: TRBJ1-2
clone size: few
D gene: NA
CDR3 DNA: TGTGCCAGCAGCCTTCGACAGGATGGCTACACCTTC
CDR3 protein: CASSLRQDGYTF

V gene: TRBV7-8
J gene: TRBJ1-3
clone size: many
D gene: NA
CDR3 DNA: TGTGCCAGCAGCAACACAGAGTTCTCTGGAAACACCATATATTTT
CDR3 protein: CASSNTEFSGNTIYF

V gene: TRBV19
J gene: TRBJ1-2
clone size: few
D gene: NA
CDR3 DNA: TGTGCCAGTAGTGATGGACTGACGAGTATTAACTATGGCTACACCTTC
CDR3 protein: CASSDGLTSINYGYTF

V gene: TRBV4-2
J gene: TRBJ2-2
clone size: few
D gene: NA
CDR3 DNA: TGTTCCAGCAGCCCCAGAGGGAACACCGGGGAGCTGTTTTTT
CDR3 protein: CSSSPRGNTGELFF

V gene: TRBV6-5
J gene: TRBJ1-3
clone size: NA
D gene: NA
CDR3 DNA: TGTGCCAGCAGTTACTCGCTTCTTCGGGCGGATGCGTCTGGAAACACCATATATTTT
CDR3 protein: CASSYSLLRADASGNTIYF

V gene: TRBV20-1
J gene: TRBJ1-1
clone size: NA
D gene: NA
CDR3 DNA: TGCAGTGCTAGAGATTCGAATGGGGGGGGGCGAGGAGGTGAAGCTTTCTTT
CDR3 protein: CSARDSNGGGRGGEAFF

V gene: TRBV7-2
J gene: TRBJ2-6
clone size: many
D gene: NA
CDR3 DNA: TGTGCCAGCAGCTTCCGGGGGACGGGGGGGGCCAACGTCCTGACTTTC
CDR3 protein: CASSFRGTGGANVLTF

V gene: TRBV7-2
J gene: TRBJ2-1
clone size: many
D gene: NA
CDR3 DNA: TGTGCCAGCAGCGCTACCAGAAGAAACAATGAGCAGTTCTTC
CDR3 protein: CASSATRRNNEQFF

V gene: TRBV19
J gene: TRBJ1-1
clone size: NA
D gene: NA
CDR3 DNA: TGTGCCACAGGGACACTTAGCGGCACTGAAGCTTTCTTT
CDR3 protein: CATGTLSGTEAFF

V gene: TRBV20-1
J gene: TRBJ1-2
clone size: few
D gene: TRBD1
CDR3 DNA: TGCAGTGCCCGACAGGGAAAGGGGTATGGCTACACCTTC
CDR3 protein: CSARQGKGYGYTF

V gene: TRBV27
J gene: TRBJ2-1
clone size: NA
D gene: NA
CDR3 DNA: TGTGCCAGCAACCTAAGGGGGATAGGCTACAATGAGCAGTTCTTC
CDR3 protein: CASNLRGIGYNEQFF

V gene: TRBV20-1
J gene: TRBJ1-5
clone size: NA
D gene: TRBD1
CDR3 DNA: TGCAGTGCTACGGGACAGGGCGGTAATCAGCCCCAGCATTTT
CDR3 protein: CSATGQGGNQPQHF

V gene: TRBV7-2
J gene: TRBJ1-1
clone size: many
D gene: NA
CDR3 DNA: TGTGCCAGCAGTCCCCGCGGGGGAGTTGGCACTGAAGCTTTCTTT
CDR3 protein: CASSPRGGVGTEAFF

V gene: TRBV7-2
J gene: TRBJ1-4
clone size: NA
D gene: NA
CDR3 DNA: TGTGCCAGCAGCTTATCAGGACCCAATGAAAAACTGTTTTTT
CDR3 protein: CASSLSGPNEKLFF

V gene: TRBV20-1
J gene: TRBJ2-1
clone size: NA
D gene: NA
CDR3 DNA: TGCAGTGCTACCCTTGAGGGGCCCTGGCAGTTCTTC
CDR3 protein: CSATLEGPWQFF

V gene: TRBV25-1
J gene: TRBJ2-7
clone size: few
D gene: TRBD2
CDR3 DNA: TGTGCCAGCGCCCTAGCGGGAGGCGGGGCACTAGAGCAGTACTTC
CDR3 protein: CASALAGGGALEQYF

V gene: TRBV7-2
J gene: TRBJ2-2
clone size: many
D gene: TRBD2
CDR3 DNA: TGTGCCAGCAGCTTACGACTAGCGGGGGGTCGCGTCAGGAACACCGGGGAGCTGTTTTTT
CDR3 protein: CASSLRLAGGRVRNTGELFF

V gene: TRBV6-6
J gene: TRBJ1-1
clone size: many
D gene: NA
CDR3 DNA: TGTGCCACCAGGGGAGAGGTGGGAAACACTGAAGCTTTCTTT
CDR3 protein: CATRGEVGNTEAFF

V gene: TRBV7-2
J gene: TRBJ2-5
clone size: many
D gene: NA
CDR3 DNA: TGTGCCAGCAGCTTAAGGGGTAGGGAGACCCAGTACTTC
CDR3 protein: CASSLRGRETQYF

V gene: TRBV20-1
J gene: TRBJ2-3
clone size: many
D gene: TRBD1
CDR3 DNA: TGCAGTGCTAGACAGACAGGGGTCCGCACAGATACGCAGTATTTT
CDR3 protein: CSARQTGVRTDTQYF

V gene: TRBV7-2
J gene: TRBJ2-7
clone size: few
D gene: NA
CDR3 DNA: TGTGCCAGCAGACTTTACGAGCAGTACTTC
CDR3 protein: CASRLYEQYF

V gene: TRBV20-1
J gene: TRBJ2-7
clone size: NA
D gene: NA
CDR3 DNA: TGCAGTGCTCCCTCACCTTCGGGCTACGAGCAGTACTTC
CDR3 protein: CSAPSPSGYEQYF

V gene: TRBV27
J gene: TRBJ1-6
clone size: few
D gene: NA
CDR3 DNA: TGTGCCAGCAGTCTCGAGGGTGGTTTTAATTCACCCCTCCACTTT
CDR3 protein: CASSLEGGFNSPLHF

V gene: TRBV12-3/TRBV12-4
J gene: TRBJ2-1
clone size: many
D gene: NA
CDR3 DNA: TGTGCCAGCAGTCCAGAGGCGGAGGGGAAGTACAATGAGCAGTTCTTC
CDR3 protein: CASSPEAEGKYNEQFF

V gene: TRBV12-3/TRBV12-4
J gene: TRBJ1-2
clone size: many
D gene: NA
CDR3 DNA: TGTGCCAGCAGTTTTCCCCAGGGGAGGGGCTACACCTTC
CDR3 protein: CASSFPQGRGYTF

V gene: TRBV7-2
J gene: TRBJ2-7
clone size: NA
D gene: TRBD2
CDR3 DNA: TGTGCCAGCAGCCCGAGAAGAGGGACTAGCACTTACGGCTACGAGCAGTACTTC
CDR3 protein: CASSPRRGTSTYGYEQYF

V gene: TRBV24-1
J gene: TRBJ2-2
clone size: few
D gene: TRBD1
CDR3 DNA: TGTGCCACCGAAGGGACAGCGAACACCGGGGAGCTGTTTTTT
CDR3 protein: CATEGTANTGELFF

V gene: TRBV7-2
J gene: TRBJ1-1
clone size: many
D gene: NA
CDR3 DNA: TGTGCCAGCAGCCCACGACGACTGTCTGGAAGGAACACTGAAGCTTTCTTT
CDR3 protein: CASSPRRLSGRNTEAFF

V gene: TRBV7-2
J gene: TRBJ2-2
clone size: many
D gene: NA
CDR3 DNA: TGTGCCAGCAGCTTTGACCGGGAGCTGTTTTTT
CDR3 protein: CASSFDRELFF

V gene: TRBV19
J gene: TRBJ1-5
clone size: many
D gene: TRBD1
CDR3 DNA: TGTGCCAGTAGTATGACCCGGACAGGGCAGGGACAGCCCCAGCATTTT
CDR3 protein: CASSMTRTGQGQPQHF

V gene: TRBV7-3
J gene: TRBJ2-1
clone size: NA
D gene: NA
CDR3 DNA: TGTGCCAGCAGCTCGAGGTCGAGCGGGCGCGATGAGCAGTTCTTC
CDR3 protein: CASSSRSSGRDEQFF

V gene: TRBV7-2
J gene: TRBJ1-4
clone size: many
D gene: NA
CDR3 DNA: TGTGCCAGCAGCCAAAACTACAGGGACGGTAATGAAAAACTGTTTTTT
CDR3 protein: CASSQNYRDGNEKLFF

V gene: TRBV7-2
J gene: TRBJ1-5
clone size: many
D gene: TRBD1
CDR3 DNA: TGTGCCAGCAGCCCACGGCAGGGGGCAGCTCAGCCCCAGCATTTT
CDR3 protein: CASSPRQGAAQPQHF

V gene: TRBV20-1
J gene: TRBJ2-7
clone size: NA
D gene: TRBD2
CDR3 DNA: TGCAGTGCTAGAAGTAGCGGGGGCAACTACGAGCAGTACTTC
CDR3 protein: CSARSSGGNYEQYF

V gene: TRBV7-2
J gene: TRBJ2-7
clone size: many
D gene: TRBD2
CDR3 DNA: TGTGCCAGCAGCTTACTTAGGTTGCGGGAGTACGAGCAGTACTTC
CDR3 protein: CASSLLRLREYEQYF

V gene: TRBV7-2
J gene: TRBJ1-4
clone size: many
D gene: NA
CDR3 DNA: TGTGCCAGCAGCTTAGCATCACCCGCAACTAATGAAAAACTGTTTTTT
CDR3 protein: CASSLASPATNEKLFF

V gene: TRBV7-2
J gene: TRBJ2-5
clone size: many
D gene: TRBD1
CDR3 DNA: TGTGCCAGCAGCTTAGGGAGGGTGGGCAGGGGGCTAGGCCAAGAGACCCAGTACTTC
CDR3 protein: CASSLGRVGRGLGQETQYF

V gene: TRBV5-4
J gene: TRBJ2-2
clone size: many
D gene: NA
CDR3 DNA: TGTGCCAGCAGCTTGGCGACCAGGAGTAACACCGGGGAGCTGTTTTTT
CDR3 protein: CASSLATRSNTGELFF

V gene: TRBV6-5
J gene: TRBJ1-2
clone size: NA
D gene: TRBD1
CDR3 DNA: TGTGCCAGCAGTAACAGGGGGCGACAGGGCTACACCTTC
CDR3 protein: CASSNRGRQGYTF

V gene: TRBV11-2
J gene: TRBJ1-2
clone size: many
D gene: TRBD1
CDR3 DNA: TGTGCCAGCAGCCCAGGACAGGGCGCTTTAAGGGGCTACACCTTC
CDR3 protein: CASSPGQGALRGYTF

V gene: TRBV10-3
J gene: TRBJ2-1
clone size: few
D gene: NA
CDR3 DNA: TGTGCCATCAGGGGGGAAGTGAGGCAGTTCTTC
CDR3 protein: CAIRGEVRQFF

V gene: TRBV4-1
J gene: TRBJ2-7
clone size: few
D gene: NA
CDR3 DNA: TGCGCCAGCAGCCAAGATAGGGGCCGTTACGAGCAGTACTTC
CDR3 protein: CASSQDRGRYEQYF

V gene: TRBV7-3
J gene: TRBJ2-1
clone size: many
D gene: TRBD2
CDR3 DNA: TGTGCCAGCAGCTCCCCTAGCGGGGGCCGTGTTAATGAGCAGTTCTTC
CDR3 protein: CASSSPSGGRVNEQFF

V gene: TRBV7-9
J gene: TRBJ2-2
clone size: many
D gene: NA
CDR3 DNA: TGTGCCAACAGTTCAAGGCAGAACGAAGGGGAGCTGTTTTTT
CDR3 protein: CANSSRQNEGELFF

V gene: TRBV7-2
J gene: TRBJ2-1
clone size: few
D gene: TRBD2
CDR3 DNA: TGTGCCAGCAGCCTAGGACTAGACGTGGCGCGGTTCTTC
CDR3 protein: CASSLGLDVARFF

V gene: TRBV12-3/TRBV12-4
J gene: TRBJ1-4
clone size: NA
D gene: NA
CDR3 DNA: TGTGCCAGCAGTTTAGGGGGGGCGGGCAGAACTAATGAAAAACTGTTTTTT
CDR3 protein: CASSLGGAGRTNEKLFF

V gene: TRBV11-3
J gene: TRBJ2-7
clone size: few
D gene: TRBD2
CDR3 DNA: TGTGCCAGCAGCGCGCGGGGGGGCTCCTACGAGCAGTACTTC
CDR3 protein: CASSARGGSYEQYF

V gene: TRBV25-1
J gene: TRBJ1-4
clone size: few
D gene: NA
CDR3 DNA: TGTGCCAGCAGTGATCGTGGAGAAAAACTGTTTTTT
CDR3 protein: CASSDRGEKLFF

V gene: TRBV6-1
J gene: TRBJ2-1
clone size: many
D gene: TRBD2
CDR3 DNA: TGTGCCAGCGGCCAAGCGGGAGGGGGGTCCAATGAGCAGTTCTTC
CDR3 protein: CASGQAGGGSNEQFF